Below are 10 T cell receptor beta chains sequenced from a single sample in a study of blood T cells in healthy people across ages. Using a J-beta primer mix together with a sample-barcoded 5' primer, a second PCR was run for roughly 6 to 12 cycles. TCRdb independently ran MiXCR on the 5' RACE reads; one entry per CDR3 protein. The table records 800,000 to 950,000 distinct CDR3 sequences, 25% to 30% of them present only once. These same data were also listed under a study on T cells of mothers and their children.

Sequenced sample: blood. The receptors stem from a woman aged 40 to 50 in good health.

The sample holds a few counts of this clonotype. This chain joins TRBV5-1 and TRBJ1-1; D not certain. The V end lost 1 base, the J end lost 1 base, and 5 bases lay between the germline ends. CDR1 SGHRS and CDR2 YFSETQ come from the germline V gene. The CDR3 runs 13 residues. In DNA form, the CDR3 reads TGCGCCAGCAGCTTGTTTGCGAACACTGAAGCTTTCTTT. Translation: CASSLFANTEAFF.

This clonotype was observed many times. This chain links TRBV7-2 with TRBJ2-7, with 8 bases matching TRBD1. The CDR3 is 17 residues long. CDR1 and CDR2 (germline): SGHTA, FQGNSA. The J segment lost 3 bases and the V segment lost 1 base, leaving 11 bases of the junction unmatched. CDR3 sequence (DNA): TGTGCCAGCAGCTTAGTGGGTCCCGGGACAGGTGACTACGAGCAGTACTTC. Amino acid sequence: CASSLVGPGTGDYEQYF.

V gene TRBV6-5 combines with J gene TRBJ2-7; D remains unclear. Trimming left V 5 bases short and J 6 bases short, with 11 bases between. Germline V CDR1 and CDR2: MNHEY, SVGAGI. The CDR3 runs to 12 residues. The CDR3 is CASSPVLGEQYF. The CDR3 nucleotides are TGTGCCAGCAGTCCGGTACTCGGCGAGCAGTACTTC.

As for this clonotype: An end of the junction differs from the germline gene, which may be a read error. The chain recombines TRBV5-1 with TRBJ2-7, with D possibly matching TRBD1 (5 bases). The germline gives CDR1 SGHRS, CDR2 YFSETQ. The CDR3 runs 12 residues. CDR3 in DNA: TGCGCCAGCAGCCGGACAAGCTACGCGCAGTACTTC. Translating it yields CASSRTSYAQYF.

The CDR3 DNA sequence: TGTGCCAGCAGAAGGGGGTGGACTGAAGCTTTCTTT. It is translated as CASRRGWTEAFF. J is TRBJ1-1 and V is TRBV28; D might be TRBD1 (6 bases). V lost 6 bases, J lost 5 bases, and 10 bases lay in between. CDR3 length: 12 residues. The V gene's germline CDR1 is MDHEN and CDR2 SYDVKM.

The CDR3 sequence: CSARDGTSGGRGEQYF. The CDR3 DNA reads TGCAGTGCTAGAGATGGGACTAGCGGGGGACGGGGTGAGCAGTACTTC. The J gene is TRBJ2-5, the V gene TRBV20-1, with 14 bases fitting TRBD2. Looked up from germline, CDR1 is DFQATT and CDR2 is SNEGSKA (reference sequence). The CDR3 is 16 amino acids. The ends lost 0 bases at V and 11 bases at J; junction bases unmatched: 11.

This clonotype was seen ten or more times. This chain connects TRBV28 to TRBJ2-7; D unclear. The germline V gene encodes CDR1 MDHEN and CDR2 SYDVKM. CDR3 length equals 16 residues. The V and J ends lost 3 bases and 0 bases respectively, with 15 bases between them. CDR3 sequence reads: CASSFGLGRSSYEQYF. Here the CDR3 DNA reads TGTGCCAGCAGTTTCGGTTTGGGCAGATCCTCCTACGAGCAGTACTTC.

This chain links TRBV20-1 with TRBJ2-1; D possibly corresponds to TRBD1 (7 bases). Germline assignment: CDR1 DFQATT and CDR2 SNEGSKA (reference sequence). Trimming took 5 bases from V and 10 from J, leaving 24 bases between them. This CDR3 spans 15 amino acids. The CDR3, as DNA: TGCAGTGCTCGCATTGGCAGGGGGGTGGACGACGAGCAGTTCTTC. It encodes CSARIGRGVDDEQFF.

This clonotype occurred once. V is TRBV28 and J is TRBJ2-5; D remains unclear. Germline V gene lookup returns CDR1 MDHEN and CDR2 SYDVKM. V lost 3 bases to trimming and J lost 0 bases, with 5 bases between them. The CDR3 has 13 amino acids. Here the CDR3 DNA reads TGTGCCAGCAGTTTTGACAACCAAGAGACCCAGTACTTC. This translates into CASSFDNQETQYF.

The chain has TRBV7-2 and TRBJ1-5; D uncertain. With 1 base removed from V and 0 bases from J, the gap between germline ends came to 7 bases. Germline loops: CDR1 SGHTA, CDR2 FQGNSA. This CDR3 contains 15 residues. This CDR3 reads CASSLELLSNQPQHF. In DNA, the CDR3 is TGTGCCAGCAGCTTAGAGCTCCTTAGCAATCAGCCCCAGCATTTT.